This is a list of T cell receptor beta chains from one sample in a study of blood T cell repertoires in COVID-19. Sequenced by immunoSEQ multiplex PCR; TCRdb stores in-frame clones only, minus some. Of 150,000 to 200,000 clones listed, around 90% are singletons. Sequencing used peripheral blood. The source of these receptors is a woman aged 50 to 65 with acute or convalescent COVID-19. Each CDR3 is given with its conserved first and last residue. D genes are given only for firm matches. Expanded clones are given a class, and other clones once, few, many or no size at all.

J gene | D gene | clone size | CDR3 length | V gene | CDR3 DNA | CDR3 protein
TRBJ2-7 | TRBD1 | . | 15 | TRBV3-1/TRBV3-2 | TGTGCCAGCAGCCACCGGACAGGATCTCCCTACGAGCAGTACTTC | CASSHRTGSPYEQYF
TRBJ1-1 | . | . | 11 | TRBV6-2/TRBV6-3 | TGTGCCAGCAGCGACCGGGCTGAAGCTTTCTTT | CASSDRAEAFF
TRBJ1-4 | TRBD1 | . | 15 | TRBV19 | TGTGCCAGTCGTGACTCGGGACAGGGAATTGAAAAACTGTTTTTT | CASRDSGQGIEKLFF
TRBJ2-3 | . | . | 12 | TRBV3-1/TRBV3-2 | TGTGCCAGCAGCCAAGATGACTATACGCAGTATTTT | CASSQDDYTQYF
TRBJ1-5 | . | . | 13 | TRBV30 | TGTGCCTGGGATACAGGGCCCAATCAGCCCCAGCATTTT | CAWDTGPNQPQHF
TRBJ1-2 | . | . | 15 | TRBV6-2/TRBV6-3 | TGTGCCAGCAGTTCCCAGGACAGCCCTGGGTATGGCTACACCTTC | CASSSQDSPGYGYTF
TRBJ1-5 | . | . | 12 | TRBV10-3 | TGTGCCACCTCGGGAGGGGACCAGCCCCAGCATTTT | CATSGGDQPQHF
TRBJ2-1 | . | . | 12 | TRBV7-3 | TGTGCCAGCAGCTTCGGGGGAGGTGAGCAGTTCTTC | CASSFGGGEQFF
TRBJ2-1 | . | . | 15 | TRBV6-2/TRBV6-3 | TGTGCCAGCAGTTATCCGGGACAAGTCTGGAATGAGCAGTTCTTC | CASSYPGQVWNEQFF
TRBJ1-1 | TRBD1 | . | 13 | TRBV5-1 | TGCGCCAGCAGACTGACAGGGGTCACTGAAGCTTTCTTT | CASRLTGVTEAFF
TRBJ1-1 | . | . | 15 | TRBV6-5 | TGTGCCAGCAGTTACGGTGCGGGGGTCGGAGCTGAAGCTTTCTTT | CASSYGAGVGAEAFF
TRBJ2-7 | TRBD2 | . | 15 | TRBV7-2 | TGTGCCAGCAGCTTTGGACTAGCGGTCTCCTACGAGCAGTACTTC | CASSFGLAVSYEQYF
TRBJ2-5 | . | . | 16 | TRBV11-3 | TGTGCCAGCAGCTTAGCTTACCTACCCGACCAAGAGACCCAGTACTTC | CASSLAYLPDQETQYF
TRBJ2-2 | TRBD2 | . | 12 | TRBV2 | TGTGCCAGCAGACTAGCGACCGGGGAGCTGTTTTTT | CASRLATGELFF
TRBJ2-2 | TRBD2 | . | 14 | TRBV10-3 | TGTGCCATCACCGTAGCGGGAGGTACCGGGGAGCTGTTTTTT | CAITVAGGTGELFF
TRBJ2-3 | . | . | 15 | TRBV19 | TGTGCCAGTAGTGTGACTAGTCGGGGCACAGATACGCAGTATTTT | CASSVTSRGTDTQYF
TRBJ1-2 | . | few | 14 | TRBV7-2 | TGTGCCAGCAGCTCATCTAGAGGCGTCTATGGCTACACCTTC | CASSSSRGVYGYTF
TRBJ1-5 | . | . | 13 | TRBV7-9 | TGTGCCAGCAGCTCGGTTGGCAATCAGCCCCAGCATTTT | CASSSVGNQPQHF
TRBJ1-3 | . | . | 15 | TRBV11-2 | TGTGCCAGCAGCTTAGAGCCAGTGGAGTGGAACACCATATATTTT | CASSLEPVEWNTIYF
TRBJ2-3 | . | once | 12 | TRBV7-2 | TGTGCCAGCAGCCTCGGTCGGGATACGCAGTATTTT | CASSLGRDTQYF
TRBJ1-1 | . | . | 15 | TRBV5-4 | TGTGCCAGCAGCTTGGGGGCGGGGAGAAACACTGAAGCTTTCTTT | CASSLGAGRNTEAFF
TRBJ2-5 | . | . | 17 | TRBV24-1 | TGTGCCACCAGTGACTCAGACAGTCCTGGCGGGGGCGGGACCCAGTACTTC | CATSDSDSPGGGGTQYF
TRBJ1-4 | TRBD1 | . | 15 | TRBV19 | TGTGCCAGTAGTGACCGGGACAGCTCTAATGAAAAACTGTTTTTT | CASSDRDSSNEKLFF
TRBJ2-1 | . | . | 17 | TRBV19 | TGTGCCAGTAGTATAGATCTATTGGGGCTAGGGCGGAATGAGCAGTTCTTC | CASSIDLLGLGRNEQFF
TRBJ1-6 | . | . | 16 | TRBV23-1 | TGCGCCAGCAGTTGGGGACACTCGGCGAGCTATTCACCCCTCCACTTT | CASSWGHSASYSPLHF
TRBJ2-5 | . | once | 16 | TRBV4-3 | TGCGCCAGCAGCCAAGTGGTTAGCGGGACAGGGGAGACCCAGTACTTC | CASSQVVSGTGETQYF
TRBJ1-6 | TRBD1 | few | 14 | TRBV7-8 | TGTGCCACCTCGAGGAGGGGGCTTAATTCACCCCTCCACTTT | CATSRRGLNSPLHF
TRBJ2-3 | TRBD1 | . | 16 | TRBV11-3 | TGTGCCAGCAGCTTAGAATTGGCAGGGGGTTCGGATACGCAGTATTTT | CASSLELAGGSDTQYF
TRBJ2-3 | TRBD2 | . | 14 | TRBV10-3 | TGTGCCTACCGGGCTAGCGGTCATGCAGATACGCAGTATTTT | CAYRASGHADTQYF
TRBJ1-2 | . | . | 14 | TRBV9 | TGTGCCAGCAGCACCCTAAGACCAGGGGACGGCTACACCTTC | CASSTLRPGDGYTF
TRBJ1-2 | . | . | 17 | TRBV5-1 | TGCGCCAGCAGCTCTGGGGCAGGGGAACCCCCGACCCGGGGCTACACCTTC | CASSSGAGEPPTRGYTF
TRBJ1-5 | . | . | 16 | TRBV19 | TGTGCCAGTAGTATGTCAATGGGCAGGTCCAATCAGCCCCAGCATTTT | CASSMSMGRSNQPQHF
TRBJ1-2 | . | once | 13 | TRBV30 | TGTGCCTGGAATCCTATATTTAACTATGGCTACACCTTC | CAWNPIFNYGYTF
TRBJ1-2 | . | once | 14 | TRBV19 | TGTGCCAGTAGTATAGGCCAGGGTGCCTATGGCTACACCTTC | CASSIGQGAYGYTF
TRBJ1-2 | . | . | 15 | TRBV7-6 | TGTGCCAGCAGCTTAGCCCCCAACAGTAACTATGGCTACACCTTC | CASSLAPNSNYGYTF
TRBJ2-7 | TRBD1 | few | 14 | TRBV7-8 | TGTGCCAGCAGCCCCGTCGGACAGGGCTACGAGCAGTACTTC | CASSPVGQGYEQYF
TRBJ1-1 | . | . | 13 | TRBV12-3/TRBV12-4 | TGTGCCAGCAGGAACAGGTCAATACGGGAAGCTTTCTTT | CASRNRSIREAFF
TRBJ2-7 | . | . | 14 | TRBV11-3 | TGTGCCAGCAGCTTAAGGGGTCAGTCCTACGAGCAGTACTTC | CASSLRGQSYEQYF
TRBJ1-1 | . | . | 13 | TRBV7-8 | TGTGCCAGCAGCCGAGACAGGTGGACTGAAGCTTTCTTT | CASSRDRWTEAFF
TRBJ1-1 | . | . | 14 | TRBV7-3 | TGTGCCAGCAGCCCAGGAGAGGGAGTAACTGAAGCTTTCTTT | CASSPGEGVTEAFF